The 9 T cell receptor beta chains in this list originate from one sample, sequenced in a study of T cells in Graves' hyperthyroidism and ophthalmopathy. From RNA transcripts, TCR beta CDR3 regions were amplified. An initial round of RT-PCR targeting the TCR CDR3 relied on the HTBI primer set. TCRdb recomputed calls from the multiplex PCR reads with MiXCR, one row per CDR3 protein. The table has some 300,000 distinct CDR3 sequences, roughly 19% seen once. The sequencing input was blood. These receptors all come from a man aged 45 to 65 with Graves' ophthalmopathy.

The gene calls are TRBV27 and TRBJ2-5, with D possibly being TRBD2 (7 bases). The CDR3 extends over 15 amino acids. Trimming stripped 8 bases from V and 5 bases from J, with 21 bases between. CDR1 MNHEY and CDR2 SMNVEV come from the germline V gene (reference sequence). Here the CDR3 DNA reads TGTGCCAGCGGGTCCCGTAAGGGGGGGGGGGAGACCCAGTACTTC. This encodes CASGSRKGGGETQYF.

This clonotype was detected a few times. This chain connects TRBV10-3 to TRBJ2-1; 13 nucleotides line up with TRBD2. Germline lookup yields CDR1 ENHRY and CDR2 SYGVKD. This CDR3 has 18 amino acids. With V trimmed by 3 bases and J by 6 bases, 11 bases remained unmatched. CDR3 sequence (DNA): TGTGCCATCAGTGATGGGACTAGCGGGAACGTATTAGGCAATGAGCAGTTCTTC. It encodes CAISDGTSGNVLGNEQFF.

This clonotype was observed many times. V and J are TRBV14 and TRBJ2-7; no reliable D call. Trimming shortened V by 0 bases and J by 1 base, and 7 bases separated the two germline ends. This CDR3 is built from 14 residues. Germline V lookup: CDR1 SGHDN, CDR2 FVKESK. The CDR3 loop is CASSQEIGSYEQYF. CDR3 nucleotide sequence: TGTGCCAGCAGCCAAGAGATAGGGTCCTACGAGCAGTACTTC.

This clonotype appeared a few times. V and J are TRBV20-1 and TRBJ2-7, with 16 bases that match TRBD2. The trim removed 3 bases at V and 7 bases at J, leaving 3 bases unmatched. Germline V gene lookup returns CDR1 DFQATT and CDR2 SNEGSKA (reference sequence). The CDR3 sequence is 14 residues long. CDR3 in amino acids: CSARGLAGGSEQYF. The CDR3 DNA sequence: TGCAGTGCTAGGGGACTAGCGGGAGGGAGTGAGCAGTACTTC.

This clonotype appeared many times. The chain combines TRBV28 with TRBJ1-4; 9 bases match TRBD1. J gave up 8 bases and V 2 bases, and 9 bases lay outside the gene matches. Germline CDR1 is MDHEN and CDR2 is SYDVKM. CDR3 length: 16 residues. CDR3 residues: CASSLGVGTGREKLFF. In DNA form, the CDR3 reads TGTGCCAGCAGTTTAGGAGTCGGGACAGGGAGGGAAAAACTGTTTTTT.

V is TRBV24-1 and J is TRBJ2-5, with 9 bases lining up with TRBD2. Germline CDR1 and CDR2: KGHDR and SFDVKD. V gave up 7 bases and J gave up 5 bases; unmatched junction bases: 13. This CDR3 is built from 16 residues. CDR3 nucleotides: TGTGCCACCAGCATCACGACTAGCGGCCTTAGGGAGACCCAGTACTTC. This gives the protein CATSITTSGLRETQYF.

The V and J genes are TRBV7-9 and TRBJ1-1; no definite D call. The CDR3 contains 15 residues. Between the trimmed V and J ends, which lost 1 base and 6 bases, there was a span of 15 bases. The germline V gene encodes CDR1 SEHNR and CDR2 FQNEAQ (reference sequence). The CDR3 nucleotides are TGTGCCAGCAGCTTAGTTCTTGGGAATTGGGCTGAAGCTTTCTTT. Amino acid sequence: CASSLVLGNWAEAFF.

The rearrangement joins TRBV28 to TRBJ2-5; 13 bases are a match to TRBD2. Germline assignment: CDR1 MDHEN and CDR2 SYDVKM. The V gene end was trimmed by 4 bases and the J gene end by 13 bases; junction bases not matched to a gene: 3. The CDR3 totals 12 residues. For the CDR3, the DNA is TGTGCCAGCAGTTCGGGACTAGCGGGACTGTACTTC. It is translated as CASSSGLAGLYF. Filled out from reference TRBV28 and TRBJ2-5, the complete variable domain reads DVKVTQSSRYLVKRTGEKVFLECVQDMDHENMFWYRQDPGLGLRLIYFSYDVKMKEKGDIPEGYSVSREKKERFSLILESASTNQTSMYLCASSSGLAGLYFGPGTRLLVL.

This clonotype was found many times. The chain uses TRBV27 and TRBJ2-5; either TRBD1 or TRBD2 may fit D (10 bases each). The V end lost 6 bases, the J end lost 5 bases, and 25 bases lay between the germline ends. Germline-derived CDR1 and CDR2 are MNHEY and SMNVEV (reference sequence). This CDR3 has 17 residues. DNA of the CDR3: TGTGCCAGCAGAGGACAGGGGGGTAGCGGGAGGTTCGAGACCCAGTACTTC. This translates into CASRGQGGSGRFETQYF.